This TCR beta chain was documented in a study of cytomegalovirus exposure and HLA in healthy donors. The study's findings and limits: Certain sequence variants were highly shared and formed a cluster, and this cluster was likely a sequencing artifact. Cytomegalovirus association was listed for roughly 160 TCR beta chains. DRB1 had the most TCR associations and HLA-C the fewest, a later analysis found, with rates varying by HLA locus. Later on, an analysis tied around 17,000 TCR beta sequences to HLA alleles at 0.05 false discovery rate.

Germline CDR1 MDHEN, CDR2 SYDVKM. The CDR3 has 16 residues. Trimming removed 3 bases at V and 4 bases at J, with 18 bases between. On this clone itself: The antigen is not known.

The PCR ran on 60 Vbeta and 13 Jbeta primers. The data were produced by immunoSEQ multiplex PCR, yet TCRdb's version contains in-frame clones alone and is incomplete. The sample has about 270,000 clones; approximately 70% are singletons. This TCR came from a female donor in good health and CMV-seronegative. The chain joins TRBV28 to TRBJ2-5, with D possibly being TRBD1 (6 bases). The sample comprised PBMCs. CDR3 in amino acids: CASSFPSHGGAETQYF. The CDR3 DNA follows: TGTGCCAGCAGTTTCCCTTCGCATGGGGGCGCAGAGACCCAGTACTTC. Variable domain in full (rest from reference TRBV28 and TRBJ2-5): DVKVTQSSRYLVKRTGEKVFLECVQDMDHENMFWYRQDPGLGLRLIYFSYDVKMKEKGDIPEGYSVSREKKERFSLILESASTNQTSMYLCASSFPSHGGAETQYFGPGTRLLVL.